One sample yielded the 2 T cell receptor beta chains listed below, sequenced in a study of coeliac disease (dated by TCRdb to between 2021 and 2023). Library prep was done by the immunoSEQ multiplex PCR assay. Held by TCRdb, this immuneACCESS table contains in-frame sequences only and omits some clones. Under half of the omission traces to an unresolved V gene where checked; the cause of the rest is unknown. The sample contains around 5,700 clones, around two thirds of them found a single time. Of the sample, roughly a tenth falls within the top ten clones. Sequenced material: lymphocytes from the gut lamina propria. The sample's cell subset or site label is to be understood as: lamina propria cell (LPC) fraction of small intestinal biopsy. These receptors were taken from a man in his 70s with active celiac disease.

The V and J genes are TRBV29-1 and TRBJ2-7; TRBD1 agrees at 11 bases. The germline gives CDR1 SQVTM, CDR2 ANQGSEA. With 6 bases clipped from V and 4 bases from J, the junction kept 5 bases outside the gene matches. The CDR3 consists of 13 residues. The CDR3 coding sequence is TGCAGCGTCCGGACAGGGGGCACGTACGAGCAGTACTTC. Translation gives CSVRTGGTYEQYF.

The chain couples TRBV28 to TRBJ1-2; weak D call: TRBD1 (6 bases). Germline V gene sequence: CDR1 MDHEN, CDR2 SYDVKM. Trimming left V 1 base short and J 0 bases short, with 12 bases between. CDR3 size: 16 residues. CDR3 amino acids: CASSLYGQSTNYGYTF. For the CDR3, the DNA is TGTGCCAGCAGTTTATACGGACAGTCGACTAACTATGGCTACACCTTC.